The rows below give T cell receptor beta chains drawn from one sample of a study of cytomegalovirus exposure and HLA in healthy donors. Produced via immunoSEQ multiplex PCR; TCRdb's table is partial and in-frame only. The table shows about 95,000 clones, with around 84% occurring only once. The specimen sequenced was PBMCs. These receptors were obtained from a woman aged 40 to 50 in good health and CMV-seropositive. Each CDR3 is given with its conserved first and last residue. Fields, in order: V gene, clone size, J gene, CDR3 protein. Clone size appears in some rows only: once, few, many, or a class for an expanded clone.

>TRBV7-8|.|TRBJ2-7
CASSPIPRGNSYEQYF
>TRBV19|.|TRBJ1-5
CASSMGEVYSNQPQHF
>TRBV19|.|TRBJ2-5
CASSKGTSGSQETQYF
>TRBV2|.|TRBJ1-6
CASRGGTGLGSPLHF
>TRBV6-5|.|TRBJ1-5
CASGQNPRGYQPQHF
>TRBV11-2|once|TRBJ2-7
CASSLVGTPPNEQYF
>TRBV28|few|TRBJ1-5
CASSLYLTNNQPQHF
>TRBV11-1|.|TRBJ1-1
CASSFRRVEWVAEAFF
>TRBV9|.|TRBJ2-5
CASSAGTGWTSGGPETQYF
>TRBV11-2|.|TRBJ1-1
CASSLGSGETEAFF
>TRBV19|.|TRBJ2-3
CASSLDRARTDTQYF
>TRBV5-4|once|TRBJ2-7
CASSVPGTADYEQYF
>TRBV5-1|.|TRBJ1-4
CASSSGQADQLFF
>TRBV11-3|.|TRBJ2-7
CASSLGGTSYEQYF
>TRBV19|.|TRBJ2-7
CASNTGDSSYEQYF
>TRBV6-5|.|TRBJ1-4
CASSVQGVGNEKLFF
>TRBV28|.|TRBJ1-2
CASSLVRENYGYTF
>TRBV23-1|.|TRBJ2-5
CASSQGVDRGGETQYF
>TRBV13|.|TRBJ2-7
CASSLTSGEQHEQYF
>TRBV2|few|TRBJ2-2
CASTRYGELFF
>TRBV9|.|TRBJ2-1
CASSESGRAGNEQFF
>TRBV5-6|once|TRBJ2-2
CASSSQLNTGELFF
>TRBV4-1|few|TRBJ1-2
CASSRNMDSEKNGYTF
>TRBV14|.|TRBJ2-7
CASSHWTSGSYEQYF
>TRBV6-1|.|TRBJ1-2
CASSEVDLQGGYTF
>TRBV29-1|.|TRBJ2-3
CSGLSGTLTDTQYF
>TRBV7-9|.|TRBJ1-4
CASSLGTGATNEKLFF
>TRBV5-1|.|TRBJ2-7
CASSSGTSGIPSQQYF
>TRBV6-5|few|TRBJ1-1
CASSEAGETEAFF
>TRBV11-3|.|TRBJ2-1
CASSLFGGGNEQFF
>TRBV6-1|few|TRBJ2-7
CASSEGSTFYEQYF
>TRBV18|.|TRBJ2-5
CASSPPTGEETQYF
>TRBV4-1|.|TRBJ2-1
CASSQYYSGGSSYNEQFF
>TRBV30|.|TRBJ1-1
CAWRSRGPIEAFF
>TRBV7-9|.|TRBJ2-7
CASSLALGLNEQYF
>TRBV10-3|.|TRBJ2-1
CATKTPGGSYNEQFF
>TRBV5-4|.|TRBJ1-2
CASSSRGTPDRGYTF
>TRBV2|.|TRBJ1-5
CASAQGGQGHQPQHF
>TRBV2|few|TRBJ1-5
CASSFLLDRGNQPQHF
>TRBV11-2|.|TRBJ1-1
CASSWFRGDTEAFF
>TRBV10-3|.|TRBJ2-7
CAISDTRNTGRGNEQYF
>TRBV6-1|.|TRBJ2-7
CASSEEAGGPYEQYF
>TRBV10-2|.|TRBJ1-2
CASRRGTGISNYGYTF
>TRBV28|.|TRBJ1-1
CASSSPTGPTDTEAFF
>TRBV9|.|TRBJ1-4
CASSAGTGNEKLFF
>TRBV28|.|TRBJ2-5
CASSPGDYQETQYF
>TRBV4-2|.|TRBJ1-1
CASSTQQDMNTEAFF
>TRBV6-6|.|TRBJ2-5
CASRPRQPQETQYF
>TRBV7-2|.|TRBJ2-7
CASSFTSGITYEQYF
>TRBV16|.|TRBJ1-5
CASSQTWNQPQHF
>TRBV14|once|TRBJ2-1
CASSQSGWGFEQFF
>TRBV19|.|TRBJ2-7
CASSIKAGSREQYF
>TRBV27|.|TRBJ2-3
CASSIIRGFVTDTQYF
>TRBV9|.|TRBJ2-3
CASSVEGGRGPDTQYF
>TRBV6-1|.|TRBJ1-6
CASSANSPLHF
>TRBV15|few|TRBJ1-2
CATSGQGAGGYTF
>TRBV10-3|.|TRBJ2-3
CAISEGAGPDTQYF
>TRBV19|.|TRBJ2-7
CASSLSGGGSFYEQYF
>TRBV5-1|.|TRBJ2-7
CASSLVGGLSYEQYF
>TRBV7-9|few|TRBJ2-1
CASSDVTESNEQFF